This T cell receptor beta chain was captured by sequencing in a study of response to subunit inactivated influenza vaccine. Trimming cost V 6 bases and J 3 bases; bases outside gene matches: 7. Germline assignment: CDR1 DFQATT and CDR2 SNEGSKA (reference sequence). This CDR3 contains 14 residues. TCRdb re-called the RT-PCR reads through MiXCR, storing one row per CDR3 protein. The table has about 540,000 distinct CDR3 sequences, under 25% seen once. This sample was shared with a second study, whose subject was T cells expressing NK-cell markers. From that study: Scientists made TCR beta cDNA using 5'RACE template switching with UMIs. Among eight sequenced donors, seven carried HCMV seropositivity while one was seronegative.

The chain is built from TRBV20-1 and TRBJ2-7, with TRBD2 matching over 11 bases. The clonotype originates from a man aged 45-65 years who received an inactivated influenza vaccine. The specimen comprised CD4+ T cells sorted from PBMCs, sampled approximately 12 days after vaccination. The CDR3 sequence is CSAILAGGNYEQYF. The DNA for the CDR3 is TGCAGTGCGATATTAGCGGGAGGGAACTACGAGCAGTACTTC.